The sequence of this T cell receptor beta chain was determined in a study of neurological immune-mediated disorders. TCRdb called the 5' RACE reads again in MiXCR, with one record for every CDR3 protein. This sample has tens of thousands of distinct CDR3 sequences, with over 3% found just once. The unsorted libraries were made from 2 million PBMCs kept at -80 C. The CDR3 is 18 amino acids. The trim removed 8 bases at V and 2 bases at J, leaving 14 bases unmatched. The germline V gene encodes CDR1 SGHTS and CDR2 YDEGEE. This clonotype was seen many times. Sequencing input: PBMCs. This chain joins TRBV5-8 and TRBJ2-3; 13 nucleotides match TRBD2. The clonotype comes from a middle-aged man with multiple sclerosis. CDR3 sequence (DNA): TGTGCCAGTCCGCAGGCACTAGCGGGGGGGTCGTACACAGATACGCAGTATTTT. This gives the protein CASPQALAGGSYTDTQYF.